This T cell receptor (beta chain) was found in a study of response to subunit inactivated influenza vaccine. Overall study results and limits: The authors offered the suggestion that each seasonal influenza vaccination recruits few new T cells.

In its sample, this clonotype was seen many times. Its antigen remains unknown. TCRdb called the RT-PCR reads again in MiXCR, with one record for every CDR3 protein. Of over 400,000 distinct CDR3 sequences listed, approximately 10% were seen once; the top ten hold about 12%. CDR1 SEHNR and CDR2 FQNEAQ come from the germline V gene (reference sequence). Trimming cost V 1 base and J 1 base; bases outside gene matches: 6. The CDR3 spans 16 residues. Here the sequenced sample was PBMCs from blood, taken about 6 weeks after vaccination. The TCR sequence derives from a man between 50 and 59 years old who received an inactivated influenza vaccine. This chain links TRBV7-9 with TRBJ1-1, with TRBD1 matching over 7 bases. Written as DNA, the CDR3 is TGTGCCAGCAGCTTAGTACAGGGGACCCCGAACACTGAAGCTTTCTTT. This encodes CASSLVQGTPNTEAFF. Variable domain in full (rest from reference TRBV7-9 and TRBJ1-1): DTGVSQNPRHKITKRGQNVTFRCDPISEHNRLYWYRQTLGQGPEFLTYFQNEAQLEKSRLLSDRFSAERPKGSFSTLEIQRTEQGDSAMYLCASSLVQGTPNTEAFFGQGTRLTVV.